The 8 T cell receptor beta chains given below trace back to one sample, sequenced in a study of vaccination and CD4 T cells after COVID-19. Sequencing of the DNA from cultured CD4+ T cells was carried out with the Oncomine TCR Beta short-read assay. MiXCR, applied by TCRdb to the PCR reads, yields one record per CDR3 protein. The repertoire consists of 15,000 to 20,000 distinct CDR3 sequences, with less than 40% occurring once and the leading ten covering around a sixth. These receptors have no identified antigens. The treatment denotes: approximately 9-day PBMC culture with coronavirus spike peptide pools or control peptides (ViraFEST assay). Sequencing was done on a sample of cultured CD4+ T cells from blood. These receptors all come from a human donor with COVID-19.

This clonotype came up a few times. The CDR3 sequence is CASPRPYEQYF. The CDR3 nucleotides are TGCGCCAGCCCCCGGCCCTACGAGCAGTACTTC. The chain employs TRBV10-1 and TRBJ2-7; D unclear. CDR3 length: 11 amino acids. V lost 8 bases and J 2 bases, leaving 7 bases between the germline ends. CDR1 is WNHNN, CDR2 SYGVQD, per germline (reference sequence).

The CDR3 DNA is TGTGCCAGCTCAGAATTATCTGGGGCCAACGTCCTGACTTTC. Protein sequence: CASSELSGANVLTF. The rearrangement joins TRBV18 to TRBJ2-6; D unclear. This CDR3 spans 14 amino acids. V lost 5 bases, J lost 1 base, and 6 bases lay in between. The germline gives CDR1 KGHSH, CDR2 LQKENI.

As for this clonotype: One end of the junction is discordant with germline, which a read error may explain. The chain's CDR3 is CTSSGGAGVYEQYF. CDR3 nucleotide sequence: TGTACCAGCAGTGGAGGAGCGGGGGTCTACGAGCAGTACTTC. This chain connects TRBV2 to TRBJ2-7; TRBD2 matches 8 bases. Looked up from germline, CDR1 is SNHLY and CDR2 is FYNNEI. The CDR3 length is 14 residues.

This clonotype appeared a few times. The chain is built from TRBV20-1 and TRBJ1-2; 9 bases align to TRBD1. Germline V gives CDR1 DFQATT, CDR2 SNEGSKA (reference sequence). The CDR3 is made up of 15 amino acids. V lost 1 base to trimming and J lost 8 bases; unmatched junction nucleotides: 11. The CDR3 is CSARGTGEASLGYTF. The DNA of the CDR3 is TGCAGTGCTAGAGGGACAGGGGAGGCATCCTTGGGCTACACCTTC.

The rearrangement uses TRBV7-9 and TRBJ1-1; D is ambiguous. Trimming removed 5 bases at V and 8 bases at J, with 9 bases between. CDR1 is SEHNR, CDR2 FQNEAQ, per germline (reference sequence). CDR3 length equals 11 residues. The CDR3 reads CASSPLLEAFF. The CDR3 bases are TGTGCCAGCAGCCCCCTTTTAGAAGCTTTCTTT.

This clonotype was picked up a small number of times. The CDR3 spells CASSHAGTGLNPSSYEQYF. The CDR3, as DNA: TGTGCCAGCAGCCACGCCGGGACAGGGCTTAATCCGAGCTCCTACGAGCAGTACTTC. The rearrangement links TRBV27 to TRBJ2-7; 9 bases are shared with TRBD1. In germline, CDR1 is MNHEY, CDR2 SMNVEV (reference sequence). The CDR3 extends over 19 amino acids. Losses at the gene ends were 6 bases for V and 0 bases for J; bases not matched to a gene: 18.

This chain connects TRBV7-3 to TRBJ2-3, with 10 bases lining up with TRBD1. Germline CDR1 is SGHTA and CDR2 is FQGTGA. With V trimmed by 5 bases and J by 3 bases, 5 bases remained unmatched. The CDR3 has 15 residues. The CDR3 spells CASSRQGAATDTQYF. CDR3 DNA sequence: TGTGCCAGCAGCCGACAGGGGGCAGCGACAGATACGCAGTATTTT.

This clonotype showed up just a few times. V gene TRBV2 combines with J gene TRBJ2-2; 7 bases fit TRBD1. The trim removed 6 bases at V and 7 bases at J, leaving 2 bases unmatched. Germline V gives CDR1 SNHLY, CDR2 FYNNEI. The CDR3 is made up of 12 amino acids. The CDR3 region has the DNA TGTGCCAGCAGAAGGGACAGCGGGGAGCTGTTTTTT. It yields the protein CASRRDSGELFF.